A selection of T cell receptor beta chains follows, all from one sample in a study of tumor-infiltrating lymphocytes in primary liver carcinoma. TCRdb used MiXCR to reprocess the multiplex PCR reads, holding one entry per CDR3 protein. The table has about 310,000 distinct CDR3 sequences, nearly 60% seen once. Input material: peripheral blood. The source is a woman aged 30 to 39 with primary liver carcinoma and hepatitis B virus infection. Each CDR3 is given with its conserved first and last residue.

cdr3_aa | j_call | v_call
CASRTLGLAINEQFF | TRBJ2-1 | TRBV6-2/TRBV6-3
CASSWLVGRSIDTQYF | TRBJ2-3 | TRBV11-2
CVSSLKRTERQYF | TRBJ2-7 | TRBV11-2
CASTSGTGFSVPNVQFF | TRBJ2-1 | TRBV12-3/TRBV12-4
CASRGPGLASYNEQFF | TRBJ2-1 | TRBV19
CASSFSSKTETQYF | TRBJ2-5 | TRBV5-1
CASSYSTSGSSGSYNEQFF | TRBJ2-1 | TRBV6-2/TRBV6-3
CASAHSGSETQYF | TRBJ2-5 | TRBV12-5
CASSPRTSVNEQFF | TRBJ2-1 | TRBV12-3/TRBV12-4
CSGGLDTGELFF | TRBJ2-2 | TRBV6-6
CASSASPRPANTGELFF | TRBJ2-2 | TRBV6-1
CASSIERTSYNEHFF | TRBJ2-1 | TRBV11-2
CASTYRFNQPQHF | TRBJ1-5 | TRBV28
CASSGGGSNTGELFF | TRBJ2-2 | TRBV5-4